This T cell receptor beta chain was obtained from a study of blood T cell repertoires in COVID-19. Study at large: PBMCs, B-cell-depleted T cells, or T cells provided the cDNA or gDNA that made up the material.

Recovered status applied to Cohort 3 donors who had two consecutive negative PCRs. It also applied to those with clearance or with symptom resolution. This table comes from immunoSEQ multiplex PCR, and its TCRdb copy is limited to in-frame clones, with some not included. The sample consists of around 250,000 clones, roughly 86% of them appearing once. The CDR3 is made up of 16 amino acids. Germline V gene lookup returns CDR1 SGDLS and CDR2 YYNGEE. Trimming cost V 0 bases and J 10 bases; bases outside gene matches: 10. Sequencing input: PBMCs or T cells enriched from blood (not recorded which). The V and J genes are TRBV9 and TRBJ1-6; 7 nucleotides agree with TRBD1. This receptor was identified in a woman aged 45-59 years who had recovered from COVID-19. DNA for the CDR3: TGTGCCAGCAGCGTAGCTGAAGGGCAAGGGGGCTCACCCCTCCACTTT. The encoded protein is CASSVAEGQGGSPLHF.